Reported below is one T cell receptor beta chain. The antigen remains undetermined. This entry belongs to a study of blood T cells in healthy people across ages. Study-level findings and limits: Investigators viewed diversity estimates from one million T cells as underestimates, the study reported. Long-lived donors had more naive CD4+ cells and higher diversity than aged donors.

Alongside a J-beta primer mix, a sample-barcoded 5' primer served in a second PCR lasting roughly 6 to 11 cycles. TCRdb ran MiXCR on the 5' RACE reads and lists one entry per CDR3 protein. The sample carries under 2,000,000 distinct CDR3 sequences, about 50% recorded once. The V and J ends lost 5 bases and 3 bases respectively, with 18 bases between them. The germline V gene encodes CDR1 SNHLY and CDR2 FYNNEI. This CDR3 is 16 amino acids long. The clonotype was recovered from a woman between 40 and 50 years old in good health. The specimen sequenced was blood. This chain connects TRBV2 to TRBJ2-3, with a tentative D call TRBD2 (6 bases). Written as DNA, the CDR3 is TGTGCCAGCAGTCTACTTCCGGGAGTTGGTACAGATACGCAGTATTTT. It specifies CASSLLPGVGTDTQYF.